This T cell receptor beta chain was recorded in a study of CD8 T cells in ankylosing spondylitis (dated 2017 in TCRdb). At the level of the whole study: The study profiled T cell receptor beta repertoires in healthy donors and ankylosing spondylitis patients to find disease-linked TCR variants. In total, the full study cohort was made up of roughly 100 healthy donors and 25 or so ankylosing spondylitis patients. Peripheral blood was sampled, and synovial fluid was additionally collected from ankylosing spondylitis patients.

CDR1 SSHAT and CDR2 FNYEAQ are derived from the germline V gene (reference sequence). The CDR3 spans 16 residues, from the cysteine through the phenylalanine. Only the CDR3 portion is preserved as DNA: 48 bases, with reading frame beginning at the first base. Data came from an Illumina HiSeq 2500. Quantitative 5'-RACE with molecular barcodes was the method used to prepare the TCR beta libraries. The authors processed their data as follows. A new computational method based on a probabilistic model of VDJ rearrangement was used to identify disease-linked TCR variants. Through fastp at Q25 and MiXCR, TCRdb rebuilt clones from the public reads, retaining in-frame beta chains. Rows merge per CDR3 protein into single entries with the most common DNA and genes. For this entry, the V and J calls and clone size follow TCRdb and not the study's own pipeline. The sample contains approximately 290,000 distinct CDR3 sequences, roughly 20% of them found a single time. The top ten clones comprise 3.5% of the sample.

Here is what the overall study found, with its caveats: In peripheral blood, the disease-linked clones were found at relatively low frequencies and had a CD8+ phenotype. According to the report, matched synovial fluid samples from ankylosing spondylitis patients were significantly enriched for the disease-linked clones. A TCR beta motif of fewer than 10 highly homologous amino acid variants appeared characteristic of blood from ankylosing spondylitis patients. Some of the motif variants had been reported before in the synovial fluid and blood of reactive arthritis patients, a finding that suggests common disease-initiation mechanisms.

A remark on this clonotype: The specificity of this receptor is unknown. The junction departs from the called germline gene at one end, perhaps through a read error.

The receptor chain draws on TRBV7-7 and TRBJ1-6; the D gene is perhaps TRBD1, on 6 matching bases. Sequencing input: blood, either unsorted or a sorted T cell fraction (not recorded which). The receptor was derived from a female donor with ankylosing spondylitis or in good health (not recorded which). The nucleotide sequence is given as TGTGCTAGCAGCTTGGGGACCGGGGGGCGCGAATCACCCCTCCACTTT. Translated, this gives CASSLGTGGRESPLHF. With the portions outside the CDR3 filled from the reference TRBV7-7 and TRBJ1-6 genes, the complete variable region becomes GAGVSQSPRYKVTKRGQDVTLRCDPISSHATLYWYQQALGQGPEFLTYFNYEAQPDKSGLPSDRFSAERPEGSISTLTIQRTEQRDSAMYRCASSLGTGGRESPLHFGNGTRLTVT.